This TCR beta chain was sequenced for a study of cytomegalovirus exposure and HLA in healthy donors. Study at large: The roughly 120 million unique TCR beta sequences, from about 190 million T cells, were found by an earlier analysis.

General observations from the study: V segments that were indistinguishable, TRBV6-2 and TRBV6-3 among them, were omitted from analysis. Being productive about 90% or about 30% of the time was typical of most TCR beta V segments in an earlier analysis. When a later analysis was performed, an Asian-associated ancestry cluster reportedly had fewer N-insertions than the roughly 700-donor mean.

On this clone: Its antigen remains unidentified.

In the PCR, 60 Vbeta and 13 Jbeta primers were used. Sequenced by immunoSEQ multiplex PCR; TCRdb stores in-frame clones only, minus some. Its clone listing holds about 140,000 clones. The CDR3 has 16 amino acids. The germline gives CDR1 SEHNR, CDR2 FQNEAQ (reference sequence). V was trimmed by 4 bases and J by 2 bases, leaving 16 bases between them. This chain connects TRBV7-9 to TRBJ2-3, with D possibly being TRBD1 (6 bases). This receptor was obtained from a woman under 30 in good health and CMV-seronegative. The sequencing input was PBMCs. The CDR3 here is CASSSPGQIYTDTQYF. The CDR3 bases are TGTGCCAGCAGCTCACCAGGACAGATCTACACAGATACGCAGTATTTT.